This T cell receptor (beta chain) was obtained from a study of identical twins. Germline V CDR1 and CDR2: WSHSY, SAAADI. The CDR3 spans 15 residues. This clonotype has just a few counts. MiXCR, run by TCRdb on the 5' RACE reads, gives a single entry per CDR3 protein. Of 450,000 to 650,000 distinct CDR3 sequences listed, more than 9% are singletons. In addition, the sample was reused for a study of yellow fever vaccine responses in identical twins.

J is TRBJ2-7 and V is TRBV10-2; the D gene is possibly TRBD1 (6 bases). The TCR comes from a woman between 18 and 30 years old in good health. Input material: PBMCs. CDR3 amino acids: CVDKEKQGLWYEQYF. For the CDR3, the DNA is TGCGTTGATAAGGAAAAACAGGGTCTATGGTACGAGCAGTACTTC.